A selection of T cell receptor beta chains follows, all from one sample in a study of beta chain features in type 1 diabetes. TCRdb's table, derived via immunoSEQ multiplex PCR, lists solely in-frame clones and lacks some. The data show approximately 160,000 clones, with 9% to 12% seen just once and 0.4% to 0.55% held by the top ten. Material: central memory CD4+ T cells from blood. The receptors derive from a man under 40 with type 1 diabetes. Both conserved end residues are part of each CDR3. D genes are given only for firm matches. Clone size is stated in some rows and not others, as once, few, many or a class when expanded.

j_gene,d_gene,v_gene,abundance,CDR3aa,CDR3nt
TRBJ2-7,TRBD1,TRBV5-1,few,CASRSGQDSYEQYF,TGCGCCAGCAGAAGTGGACAGGACTCCTACGAGCAGTACTTC
TRBJ2-1,TRBD2,TRBV10-3,few,CAISELPSGTNNEQFF,TGTGCCATCAGTGAGTTGCCTAGCGGGACTAATAATGAGCAGTTCTTC
TRBJ2-3,TRBD2,TRBV4-1,few,CASSLRLAGGRGGLGDTQYF,TGCGCCAGCAGCCTTCGACTAGCGGGAGGGAGGGGAGGATTGGGAGATACGCAGTATTTT
TRBJ1-4,NA,TRBV18,NA,CASSPSRVEEKLFF,TGTGCCAGCTCACCATCCAGGGTGGAGGAAAAACTGTTTTTT
TRBJ2-7,TRBD1,TRBV7-8,few,CASSLSWGTGEFYEQYF,TGTGCCAGCAGCCTTTCGTGGGGGACAGGGGAATTCTACGAGCAGTACTTC
TRBJ1-5,NA,TRBV27,few,CASSTTRHQPQHF,TGTGCCAGCAGTACTACCCGACATCAGCCCCAGCATTTT
TRBJ2-1,TRBD2,TRBV4-3,NA,CASSQDLREGSRYNEQFF,TGCGCCAGCAGCCAAGATTTGCGGGAGGGCTCTCGCTACAATGAGCAGTTCTTC
TRBJ2-1,TRBD2,TRBV6-5,few,CASSLGLGGSNEQFF,TGTGCCAGCAGTTTGGGACTAGGGGGTTCCAATGAGCAGTTCTTC
TRBJ2-2,NA,TRBV2,few,CASWDGGTGELFF,TGTGCCAGCTGGGACGGGGGCACCGGGGAGCTGTTTTTT
TRBJ1-2,TRBD1,TRBV5-1,NA,CASGTGNGYTF,TGCGCCAGCGGGACAGGGAATGGCTACACCTTC
TRBJ1-1,NA,TRBV18,NA,CASSPRGEVAEAFF,TGTGCCAGCTCACCACGGGGCGAGGTCGCTGAAGCTTTCTTT
TRBJ2-3,TRBD1,TRBV6-5,NA,CASSSDRFEVTDTQYF,TGTGCCAGCAGTTCGGACAGGTTCGAGGTGACAGATACGCAGTATTTT
TRBJ2-3,TRBD2,TRBV5-4,few,CASSFKTSGSTDTQYF,TGTGCCAGCAGCTTTAAGACTAGCGGGAGCACAGATACGCAGTATTTT
TRBJ2-5,NA,TRBV4-3,NA,CASSQTHGQETQYF,TGCGCCAGCAGCCAAACCCACGGGCAAGAGACCCAGTACTTC
TRBJ2-7,NA,TRBV28,NA,CASSLGSRRTGSYEQYF,TGTGCCAGCAGCCTCGGGTCTCGCCGAACCGGCTCCTACGAGCAGTACTTC
TRBJ2-2,TRBD2,TRBV9,NA,CASTGGLAGSNTGELFF,TGTGCCAGCACTGGGGGTCTAGCGGGATCAAACACCGGGGAGCTGTTTTTT
TRBJ1-3,NA,TRBV29-1,NA,CSVQGSSGNTIYF,TGCAGCGTCCAGGGGAGCTCTGGAAACACCATATATTTT
TRBJ2-1,TRBD2,TRBV5-6,NA,CASTQRGYNEQFF,TGTGCCAGCACCCAGCGGGGATACAATGAGCAGTTCTTC
TRBJ1-2,NA,TRBV2,NA,CASSQTENHGYTF,TGTGCCAGCAGTCAGACAGAGAATCATGGCTACACCTTC
TRBJ2-3,NA,TRBV7-3,NA,CASSTGTDTQYF,TGTGCCAGCAGCACAGGGACAGATACGCAGTATTTT
TRBJ2-2,TRBD2,TRBV11-1,few,CASSLDRTSGMNTGELFF,TGTGCCAGCAGCTTAGATCGGACTAGCGGGATGAACACCGGGGAGCTGTTTTTT
TRBJ1-1,NA,TRBV11-2,few,CASSLGQGAFF,TGTGCCAGCAGCCTGGGACAAGGAGCTTTCTTT
TRBJ1-3,NA,TRBV7-9,few,CATNRDYSGNTIYF,TGTGCGACGAACAGGGATTACTCTGGAAACACCATATATTTT
TRBJ2-7,TRBD1,TRBV19,few,CASSGTGGSDEQYF,TGTGCCAGTAGTGGGACAGGGGGATCCGACGAGCAGTACTTC
TRBJ1-2,TRBD1,TRBV9,NA,CASSVGQGAYGYTF,TGTGCCAGCAGCGTCGGACAGGGGGCCTATGGCTACACCTTC
TRBJ2-3,TRBD2,TRBV7-9,many,CASSSSLAVDTQYF,TGTGCCAGCAGCTCCTCCCTAGCGGTCGATACGCAGTATTTT
TRBJ1-5,TRBD1,TRBV6-5,few,CASSYGQGQQPQHF,TGTGCCAGCAGTTATGGACAGGGACAGCAGCCCCAGCATTTT
TRBJ2-2,NA,TRBV5-6,NA,CASSLPNSPAGELFF,TGTGCCAGCAGCTTACCCAACTCGCCGGCCGGGGAGCTGTTTTTT
TRBJ1-5,TRBD1,TRBV5-4,NA,CASSPGQGRPQHF,TGTGCCAGCAGCCCGGGACAGGGGCGGCCCCAGCATTTT
TRBJ2-7,NA,TRBV9,NA,CASSLGGYEQYF,TGTGCCAGCAGCCTGGGGGGCTACGAGCAGTACTTC
TRBJ2-1,TRBD2,TRBV7-6,few,CASSLVAGNNEQFF,TGTGCCAGCAGCTTAGTAGCGGGAAACAATGAGCAGTTCTTC
TRBJ2-5,NA,TRBV21-1,NA,CASSSAGTSGQETQYF,TGTGCCAGCAGCTCCGCAGGGACTAGCGGCCAAGAGACCCAGTACTTC
TRBJ2-5,NA,TRBV28,few,CASSLLQIQETQYF,TGTGCCAGCAGTTTATTACAGATCCAAGAGACCCAGTACTTC
TRBJ2-1,TRBD2,TRBV19,NA,CASTRGGSYNEQFF,TGTGCCAGTACCCGGGGGGGATCCTACAATGAGCAGTTCTTC
TRBJ1-5,NA,TRBV29-1,NA,CSVVVRENQPQHF,TGCAGCGTTGTTGTACGGGAAAATCAGCCCCAGCATTTT
TRBJ1-2,TRBD1,TRBV5-4,NA,CASSLGTGDSYTF,TGTGCCAGCAGCTTGGGGACAGGGGATAGCTACACCTTC
TRBJ2-7,TRBD1,TRBV14,few,CASSQDLYRGYEQYF,TGTGCCAGCAGCCAAGATCTTTACAGGGGCTACGAGCAGTACTTC
TRBJ2-2,NA,TRBV11-2,few,CASSFRGTGELFF,TGTGCCAGCAGCTTCCGGGGCACCGGGGAGCTGTTTTTT
TRBJ1-2,NA,TRBV28,few,CASSSGDFNYGYTF,TGTGCCAGCAGTTCCGGGGACTTTAACTATGGCTACACCTTC
TRBJ2-5,NA,TRBV25-1,NA,CASSAGLPRETQYF,TGTGCCAGCAGCGCCGGACTGCCGCGGGAGACCCAGTACTTC
TRBJ1-2,NA,TRBV7-9,NA,CASSLTGAYGYTF,TGTGCCAGCAGCCTGACAGGAGCCTATGGCTACACCTTC
TRBJ2-2,TRBD1,TRBV9,few,CASSGRGTGNTGELFF,TGTGCCAGCAGCGGGAGAGGGACAGGGAACACCGGGGAGCTGTTTTTT
TRBJ2-1,TRBD1,TRBV28,few,CASTTTGTGIVEQFF,TGTGCCAGCACTACCACCGGGACAGGGATTGTTGAGCAGTTCTTC
TRBJ2-7,TRBD1,TRBV11-1,NA,CASSLRGQAYYEQYF,TGTGCCAGCAGCTTACGAGGACAGGCCTACTACGAGCAGTACTTC
TRBJ2-3,TRBD2,TRBV4-3,few,CASRRTSGMDTQYF,TGCGCCAGCAGACGGACTAGCGGGATGGATACGCAGTATTTT
TRBJ2-1,NA,TRBV7-3,few,CASSVSGLPYNEQFF,TGTGCCAGCAGCGTCTCGGGACTCCCCTACAATGAGCAGTTCTTC
TRBJ2-1,NA,TRBV7-6,NA,CASSLGDSASMNEQFF,TGTGCCAGCAGCTTAGGGGACTCCGCGAGTATGAATGAGCAGTTCTTC
TRBJ2-3,TRBD1,TRBV5-1,few,CASRSGQPSTDTQYF,TGCGCCAGCAGATCGGGACAGCCAAGCACAGATACGCAGTATTTT
TRBJ2-1,TRBD2,TRBV6-6,few,CASSYSGSSYNEQFF,TGTGCCAGCAGTTACAGCGGGAGCTCCTACAATGAGCAGTTCTTC
TRBJ2-3,TRBD1,TRBV5-1,NA,CASSLGTGDHTDTQYF,TGCGCCAGCAGCTTGGGAACAGGGGACCACACAGATACGCAGTATTTT
TRBJ2-1,NA,TRBV27,NA,CASSLGAGSYNEQFF,TGTGCCAGCAGTTTAGGTGCGGGCTCCTACAATGAGCAGTTCTTC
TRBJ2-5,NA,TRBV4-3,once,CASSPYRDLYQETQYF,TGCGCCAGCAGCCCATACCGGGACTTGTACCAAGAGACCCAGTACTTC
TRBJ2-7,NA,TRBV7-2,few,CASSPTRDLIYEQYF,TGTGCCAGCAGCCCAACTCGGGACTTAATCTACGAGCAGTACTTC